This T cell receptor beta chain was captured in a study of post-analysis software for immune sequencing data. Study-wide background: The disease courses spanned relapsing-remitting, secondary progressive and progressive-relapsing forms of multiple sclerosis.

The CDR3 sequence is 13 residues long. Germline V CDR1 and CDR2: SGHRS, YFSETQ. V lost 1 base and J lost 7, with 9 bases in between. About this clonotype itself: No antigen is known for it.

Regarding the study as a whole: Diversity measured as normalized Chao1 was significantly lower in multiple sclerosis patients than in controls. Higher frequency in patients than in controls was seen for 5 or 6 TRBV segments, with TRBV5-6, TRBV5-1 and TRBV20-1 among them.

Tagging with unique molecular identifiers was a feature of the TCR beta cDNA libraries. Each CDR3 protein gets one entry after TCRdb re-called the PCR reads with MiXCR. This sample yields about 820,000 distinct CDR3 sequences, of which approximately 53% are seen a single time; roughly 4.4% belongs to the top ten. This rearrangement joins TRBV5-1 to TRBJ1-5; tentative D call: TRBD1 (5 bases). The TCR sequence derives from a girl between 10 and 17 years old with multiple sclerosis. Sequencing input: blood. This CDR3 is CASSLNGDQPQHF. As DNA, the CDR3 is TGCGCCAGCAGCTTGAACGGGGACCAGCCCCAGCATTTT.